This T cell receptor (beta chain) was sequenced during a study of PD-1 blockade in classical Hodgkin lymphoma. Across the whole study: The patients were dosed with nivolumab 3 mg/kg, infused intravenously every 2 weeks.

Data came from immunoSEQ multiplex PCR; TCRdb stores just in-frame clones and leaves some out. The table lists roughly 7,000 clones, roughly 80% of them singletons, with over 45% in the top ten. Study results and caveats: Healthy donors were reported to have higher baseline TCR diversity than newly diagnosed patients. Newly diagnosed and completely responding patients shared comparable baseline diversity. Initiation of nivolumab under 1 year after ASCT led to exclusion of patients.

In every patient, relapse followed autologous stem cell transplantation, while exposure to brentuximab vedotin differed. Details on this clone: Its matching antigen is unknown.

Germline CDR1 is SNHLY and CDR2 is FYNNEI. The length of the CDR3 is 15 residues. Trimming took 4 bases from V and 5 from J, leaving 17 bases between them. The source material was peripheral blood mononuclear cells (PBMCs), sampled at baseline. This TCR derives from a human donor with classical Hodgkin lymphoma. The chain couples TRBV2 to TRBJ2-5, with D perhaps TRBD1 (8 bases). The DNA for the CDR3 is TGTGCCAGCAGTGTGAACAGGGGGGGCGGGGAGACCCAGTACTTC. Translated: CASSVNRGGGETQYF.